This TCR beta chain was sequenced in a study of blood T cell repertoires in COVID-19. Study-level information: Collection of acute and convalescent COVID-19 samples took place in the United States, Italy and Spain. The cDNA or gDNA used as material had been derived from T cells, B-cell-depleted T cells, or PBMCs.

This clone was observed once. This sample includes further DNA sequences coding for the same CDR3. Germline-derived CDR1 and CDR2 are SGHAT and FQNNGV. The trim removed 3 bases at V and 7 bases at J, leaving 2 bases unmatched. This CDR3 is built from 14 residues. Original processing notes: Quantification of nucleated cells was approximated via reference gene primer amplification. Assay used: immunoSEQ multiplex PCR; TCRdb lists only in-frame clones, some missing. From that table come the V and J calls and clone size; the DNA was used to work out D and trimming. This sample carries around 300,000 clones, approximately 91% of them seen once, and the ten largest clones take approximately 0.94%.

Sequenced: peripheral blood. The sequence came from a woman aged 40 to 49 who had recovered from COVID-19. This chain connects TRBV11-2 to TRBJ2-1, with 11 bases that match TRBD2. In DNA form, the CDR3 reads TGTGCCAGCAGCTTGCGACTAGCGGGGAATGAGCAGTTCTTC. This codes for CASSLRLAGNEQFF.